This TCR beta chain appears in the sequencing data of a study of T cell changes during pregnancy in multiple sclerosis. Generated by immunoSEQ multiplex PCR, the TCRdb table keeps only in-frame clones and is missing some. The sample has 40,000 to 50,000 clones, over 80% seen once. This specimen consisted of CD8+ T cells from peripheral blood mononuclear cells, obtained after pregnancy. The source is a female donor with multiple sclerosis, enrolled in a pregnancy study.

CDR3 coding DNA: TGTGCCAGCAGCTTAGTGGGGGACAGCTACAATGAGCAGTTCTTC. This codes for CASSLVGDSYNEQFF. The J gene is TRBJ2-1, the V gene TRBV7-9; 7 nucleotides align to TRBD1. Germline CDR1 and CDR2: SEHNR and FQNEAQ (reference sequence). The CDR3 length is 15 residues. The V and J ends lost 1 base and 3 bases, in that order; junction bases with no gene match: 3.